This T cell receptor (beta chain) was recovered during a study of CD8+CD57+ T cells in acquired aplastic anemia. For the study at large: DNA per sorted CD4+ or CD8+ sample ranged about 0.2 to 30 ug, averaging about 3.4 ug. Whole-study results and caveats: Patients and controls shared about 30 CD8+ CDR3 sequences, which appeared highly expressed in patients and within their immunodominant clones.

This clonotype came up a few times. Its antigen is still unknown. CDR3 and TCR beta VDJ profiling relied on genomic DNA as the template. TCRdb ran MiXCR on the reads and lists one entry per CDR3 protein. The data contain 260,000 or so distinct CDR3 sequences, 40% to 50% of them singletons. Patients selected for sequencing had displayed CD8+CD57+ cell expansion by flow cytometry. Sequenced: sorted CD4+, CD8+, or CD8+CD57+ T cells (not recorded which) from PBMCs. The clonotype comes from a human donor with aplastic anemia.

The CDR3 coding sequence is TGTGCCAGCAGCGGGACTCCCCCGAACAGCTATGGCTACACCTTC. Amino acid sequence: CASSGTPPNSYGYTF. The V call is TRBV9, the J call TRBJ1-2; no reliable D call. The germline V gene encodes CDR1 SGDLS and CDR2 YYNGEE. Trimming took off 3 bases at V and 4 bases at J, with 16 bases between the two ends. The CDR3 is 15 residues long.